This T cell receptor (beta chain) was obtained from a study of yellow fever vaccine responses in identical twins. Study results and limitations: Twins reportedly appeared to share part of their vaccine T cell response while keeping part individual.

Comment on this clonotype: Its antigen is unknown.

TCRdb re-derived calls from the RT-PCR reads in MiXCR, one entry per CDR3 protein. The sample includes fewer than 5,500 distinct CDR3 sequences, 70% to 90% of them seen just once. V was pared by 5 bases and J by 7 bases, with 12 bases between. Looked up from germline, CDR1 is LGHNA and CDR2 is YSLEER. CDR3 size: 12 residues. The source material was T cells from blood (PBMCs), unsorted or a sorted subset (not recorded which), sampled before or after yellow fever vaccination (not recorded which). The clonotype was recovered from a young woman who received the yellow fever vaccine. The chain employs TRBV4-3 and TRBJ2-7, with D possibly being TRBD2 (6 bases). In nucleotides, the CDR3 is TGCGCCAGCAGCTTTTTCGGGAGAGAGCAGTACTTC. Residues: CASSFFGREQYF.